The T cell receptor (beta chain) described here comes from a study of OX40 agonist ivuxolimab in advanced cancers. Study context: The study reported partial responses in three patients: one hepatocellular carcinoma, two cutaneous melanoma. Study-wide points: Normalized T-cell clonal expansion was also low in a subset of nonresponders. The authors did not determine the antigen specificity of the expanded peripheral T cells.

Concerning this clone itself: Its antigen is not known.

The CDR3 has 13 residues. Trimming removed 3 bases at V and 3 bases at J, with 6 bases between. The germline CDR1 and CDR2 sequences are WSHSY and SAAADI. Sequencing was performed with immunoSEQ multiplex PCR; in TCRdb, only in-frame clones are kept and a portion is missing. This sample carries about 46,000 clones, roughly 90% of them seen once, and the ten largest clones take around 4.7%. The input for sequencing was CD4+ or CD8+ T cells sorted from blood, taken in a trial of the OX40 agonist ivuxolimab. The chain has TRBV10-2 and TRBJ1-3; D is uncertain. The receptor was isolated from an adult with an advanced solid tumor such as melanoma, head and neck, liver or kidney cancer. The CDR3 region is CASSERVGNTIYF. As DNA, the CDR3 is TGCGCCAGCAGTGAACGGGTTGGAAACACCATATATTTT.